This T cell receptor (beta chain) was captured by sequencing in a study of blood T cell repertoires in COVID-19 (dated by TCRdb to the early 2020s). At the level of the whole study: The collaborator samples originated in the United States, Italy and Spain and spanned the acute and convalescent phases of COVID-19. The prospective study material was composed of cDNA or gDNA derived from T cells, B-cell-depleted T cells, or PBMCs. Deeply sampled blood TCRbeta repertoires from subjects exposed to, actively infected with, or recovered from COVID-19 were included in the dataset. A freely available public database, intended as a resource for researchers studying the immune response to SARS-CoV-2, is where the repertoires were released. Samples came from the ongoing ImmuneRACE study (first 160 participants) plus 1,254 subjects from 6 global collaborators. A de-identified subject ID, COVID-19 status, age in years and sex were almost always included in the sample metadata. Where available, HLA class I and class II types were obtained from metadata supplied by the sample provider rather than from assay-based typing. What the work shows at the level of the full study, not this receptor alone: How much clinical and demographic metadata was included differed by source and by participant, and the metadata was provided uncurated.

Remarks on this clone: Its binding antigen is unknown. Base quality data are lacking; no much larger clone is found one base away.

In Seattle, one collaborating source enrolled patients while the infection was active and tracked those patients longitudinally over the course of disease. Each collaborating institution followed its own protocols to collect whole blood in K2EDTA tubes. For TCRbeta analysis, collaborator samples were shipped as frozen whole blood, as isolated PBMCs, or as DNA extracted from either sample type. Including the terminal cysteine and phenylalanine, the CDR3 comprises 16 residues. Solely the CDR3 DNA is kept, with 48 bases framed from the first base. CDR1 and CDR2, per the germline V gene, are SGHAT and FQNNGV. The junction shows trimming of 1 base on V and 6 bases on J, and the gene matches do not reach 7 bases of it. TCRbeta CDR3 regions were amplified from genomic DNA by means of the immunoSEQ Assay, a bias-controlled multiplex PCR. In the paper's pipeline: The number of nucleated cells in each sample was estimated by amplification of reference gene primers within the assay. To quantify the absolute abundance of each unique TCRbeta CDR3 rearrangement, sequence reads were collapsed and filtered. For each sample, productive Simpson clonality was calculated as the square root of Simpson's diversity index across productive rearrangements. TCRdb took this table from immuneACCESS and kept in-frame rearrangements with V and J called. Such tables lack part of the clones; where checked against another copy, unresolved V genes explain under half of the gap, and the rest is unexplained. V and J calls and clone size come straight from that table; D and trimming were deduced from the DNA. The sample table contains roughly 250,000 clones; only one count was recorded for approximately 87% of them. About an eighth of the sample is taken by the ten largest.

Sequencing was performed on peripheral blood. The rearrangement combines TRBV11-2 with TRBJ2-1; 9 nucleotides in the junction match TRBD1. The receptor was isolated from a woman in her twenties or thirties with COVID-19, enrolled during active disease. The CDR3 here reads CASSLVLGQGSNEQFF. The DNA sequence reads TGTGCCAGCAGCTTAGTCTTGGGACAGGGCTCCAATGAGCAGTTCTTC. The entire variable domain, with the stretches around the CDR3 drawn from the reference TRBV11-2 and TRBJ2-1 proteins, is EAGVAQSPRYKIIEKRQSVAFWCNPISGHATLYWYQQILGQGPKLLIQFQNNGVVDDSQLPKDRFSAERLKGVDSTLKIQPAKLEDSAVYLCASSLVLGQGSNEQFFGPGTRLTVL.